One and the same sample provided the 15 T cell receptor beta chains below, sequenced in a study of blood T cell repertoires in COVID-19. Assay used: immunoSEQ multiplex PCR; TCRdb lists only in-frame clones, some missing. The sample records fewer than 300,000 clones, about 93% being singletons. Sequenced input: PBMCs or T cells enriched from blood (not recorded which). Every receptor here comes from a woman in her twenties or thirties who had recovered from COVID-19.

This clone was found once. The chain joins TRBV5-1 to TRBJ1-1; D remains unclear. Deletions cut 3 bases from V and 6 bases from J, with 12 bases between. CDR1 is SGHRS and CDR2 is YFSETQ in the germline V gene. CDR3 length: 13 amino acids. The CDR3 sequence is CASSSELGAEAFF. The CDR3 region has the DNA TGCGCCAGCAGCTCGGAACTGGGCGCTGAAGCTTTCTTT.

The chain is built from TRBV10-3 and TRBJ2-5, with a weak D call TRBD1 (5 bases). Deletions cut 9 bases from V and 4 bases from J, with 9 bases between. Germline values: CDR1 ENHRY, CDR2 SYGVKD. CDR3 size: 11 residues. The CDR3 loop reads CAIGVGETQYF. CDR3 DNA sequence: TGTGCCATAGGGGTGGGAGAGACCCAGTACTTC.

This clone was recorded a few times. The genes are TRBV6-2 or TRBV6-3 and TRBJ2-5; possibly TRBD2 for D (6 bases). Germline V gene data show CDR1 as MNHEY and CDR2 as SVGEGT. The CDR3 totals 13 residues. The V end was cut by 2 bases, the J end by 4 bases, with 8 bases between. CDR3 in amino acids: CASSYRRGETQYF. The CDR3 nucleotides read TGTGCCAGCAGTTACCGGAGGGGAGAGACCCAGTACTTC.

CDR3 sequence reads: CASRGGPYEQYF. In nucleotides, the CDR3 is TGTGCCAGCAGAGGGGGTCCCTACGAGCAGTACTTC. The chain employs TRBV6-5 and TRBJ2-7; perhaps TRBD1 as D (6 bases). The CDR3 length is 12 residues. From germline, CDR1 is MNHEY and CDR2 SVGAGI. Between the trimmed V and J ends, which lost 6 bases and 2 bases, there was a span of 8 bases.

The chain combines TRBV5-8 with TRBJ2-7, with 10 nucleotides matching TRBD1. The CDR3 contains 17 residues. Germline CDR1 reads SGHTS; CDR2 reads YDEGEE. J lost 3 bases, V lost 1 base, and 10 bases had no gene match. The CDR3 DNA sequence: TGTGCCAGCAGCTTGAGACTGACAGGGGGCGGTGGCTACGAGCAGTACTTC. It translates to CASSLRLTGGGGYEQYF.

The V call is TRBV6-5, the J call TRBJ2-7, with D unclear. Germline assignment: CDR1 MNHEY and CDR2 SVGAGI. V shed 4 bases and J shed 8 bases, with 9 bases lying between them. The CDR3 loop spans 11 amino acids. As DNA, the CDR3 is TGTGCCAGCAGTTTCCAACAGAAGCAGTACTTC. It encodes CASSFQQKQYF.

CDR3 nucleotides: TGTGCCAGCAGCCCGCCCGGGGGGTATAGCAATCAGCCCCAGCATTTT. Translated: CASSPPGGYSNQPQHF. The V gene is TRBV28, the J gene TRBJ1-5, with D perhaps TRBD1 (5 bases). V was clipped by 6 bases and J by 0 bases, with 15 bases between them. Germline loops: CDR1 MDHEN, CDR2 SYDVKM. This CDR3 spans 16 amino acids.

The CDR3: CASSPRATTGMNTEAFF. In DNA form, the CDR3 reads TGTGCCAGCTCACCTCGGGCTACTACAGGAATGAACACTGAAGCTTTCTTT. The chain links TRBV18 to TRBJ1-1; weak D call: TRBD1 (5 bases). Trimming left V 3 bases short and J 0 bases short, with 17 bases between. This CDR3 is built from 17 residues. The germline V gene encodes CDR1 KGHSH and CDR2 LQKENI.

The V gene is TRBV25-1, the J gene TRBJ2-7; D might be TRBD1 (5 bases). V dropped 8 bases and J dropped 3 bases, with 8 bases sitting between them. CDR1 is MGHDK, CDR2 SYGVNS, per germline. The CDR3 is made up of 11 amino acids. DNA of the CDR3: TGTGCCAGCGGCAGGGACTACGAGCAGTACTTC. Amino acid sequence: CASGRDYEQYF.

This clone was observed once. The chain employs TRBV6-6 and TRBJ2-7; 7 bases map to TRBD2. V was pared by 2 bases and J by 4 bases, with 5 bases of the junction left unmatched. The CDR3 totals 14 residues. Per the germline V gene, CDR1 is MNHNY and CDR2 is SVGAGI (reference sequence). CDR3 region: CASSYQLAEYEQYF. The DNA for the CDR3 is TGTGCCAGCAGTTACCAGCTAGCGGAATACGAGCAGTACTTC.

V and J are TRBV5-4 and TRBJ2-7, with 10 bases identical to TRBD1. CDR3 length: 16 amino acids. Looked up from germline, CDR1 is SGHNT and CDR2 is YYREEE (reference sequence). After removal of 0 bases from V and 3 bases from J, the junction contained 6 bases not matched to a gene. CDR3 DNA: TGTGCCAGCAGCTTGGCCGGACAGGGGGGACTCTACGAGCAGTACTTC. This codes for CASSLAGQGGLYEQYF.

This chain links TRBV3-1 (or the pseudogene TRBV3-2) with TRBJ1-6; the match to TRBD1 covers 8 bases. Germline lookup yields CDR1 LGHDT and CDR2 YNNKEL (reference sequence). CDR3 length: 16 amino acids. V lost 1 base to trimming and J lost 7 bases; unmatched junction nucleotides: 6. CDR3 loop: CASSQAQQGDNSPLHF. Written as DNA, the CDR3 is TGTGCCAGCAGCCAAGCTCAACAGGGGGACAATTCACCCCTCCACTTT.

This clone was counted once. The rearrangement uses TRBV19 and TRBJ1-1; D call uncertain. Trimming stripped 2 bases from V and 2 bases from J, with 9 bases between. This CDR3 region has 14 residues. Per the germline V gene, CDR1 is LNHDA and CDR2 is SQIVND (reference sequence). CDR3 residues: CASSISAPNTEAFF. As DNA, the CDR3 is TGTGCCAGTAGTATAAGCGCCCCTAACACTGAAGCTTTCTTT.

Here the CDR3 reads CASSPDSKGEKLFF. For the CDR3, the DNA is TGCGCCAGCAGCCCGGACAGTAAGGGGGAAAAACTGTTTTTT. The J gene is TRBJ1-4, the V gene TRBV5-1; TRBD1 is a possible D gene (6 bases). Germline CDR1 SGHRS, CDR2 YFSETQ. V shed 4 bases and J shed 8 bases, with 15 bases lying between them. CDR3 length: 14 amino acids.

This rearrangement joins TRBV4-1 to TRBJ2-2, with 14 nucleotides matching TRBD2. The junction had 3 bases not matched to a gene; V was cut back by 3 bases and J by 6 bases. The germline V gene has CDR1 MGHRA and CDR2 YSYEKL. The CDR3 spans 16 residues. CDR3 bases: TGCGCCAGCAGCCAGACGACTAGCGGGAGGGCCGGGGAGCTGTTTTTT. Protein: CASSQTTSGRAGELFF.